Reported below is one TCR beta chain. The data were taken from a study of T cells in Graves' hyperthyroidism and ophthalmopathy. The CDR3 regions of TCR beta were amplified from RNA transcripts. During a first-round RT-PCR of the TCR CDR3, the HTBI primer set was used. MiXCR was run by TCRdb on the multiplex PCR reads, yielding one entry per CDR3 protein. The sample includes about 270,000 distinct CDR3 sequences, 22% of them seen just once. CDR1 and CDR2 (germline): MNHEY, SMNVEV (reference sequence). Trimming removed 7 bases at V and 6 bases at J, with 12 bases between. The CDR3 loop spans 12 amino acids.

The chain has TRBV27 and TRBJ1-2, with TRBD1 as a possible D gene (6 bases). This receptor was taken from a man under 40 with Graves' ophthalmopathy. Sequenced input: blood. Here the CDR3 reads CASTDRPHGYTF. In DNA, the CDR3 is TGTGCCAGCACAGACAGGCCTCATGGCTACACCTTC.